This TCR beta chain was found in a study of cytomegalovirus exposure and HLA in healthy donors (dated by TCRdb to about 2017). Turning to the overall study: According to an earlier analysis of around 600 of the donors, 200 million or so T cells yielded roughly 110 million unique TCR beta sequences and less than 300 Gb of sequence data. An early release covering roughly 600 HLA-typed donors comprised 250 to 350 gigabases of sequencing data and around 86 million unique TCR sequences. Of the roughly 410 genotyped donors, 65% to 90% were placed in the genetic ancestry cluster associated with self-reported Caucasian donors. The study was designed to test whether signatures of past pathogen exposure could be identified by cataloging public T cell receptors. The T cell repertoires of about 700 subjects were profiled by immunosequencing and related to cytomegalovirus serostatus. In addition to the first cohort of 650 to 800 subjects, a separate validation cohort of 130 or so different subjects was used. To predict cytomegalovirus infection status, the study brought together high-throughput TCR immunosequencing, statistical association of individual TCRs with disease status, and machine learning. In a later analysis, previously published TCR beta repertoires from hundreds of donors were re-analyzed and high-resolution HLA genotyping was added so that TCR occurrence patterns could be studied. The later analysis used no new phenotypic data to find candidate immune exposures, relying instead on TCR beta sequences and their occurrence across donors. To decide whether each TCR beta V gene segment behaved as functional or pseudogenic, an earlier analysis of approximately 590 of the donors relied on high-throughput TCR beta sequencing. Alongside the repertoire data, information on donor age, sex, ethnicity and CMV serostatus was compiled. A later genetic analysis used genome-wide SNP genotypes for about 60% of the 666 donors, treating that subset as a discovery cohort. Every discovery cohort repertoire had been produced on one sequencing platform. HLA typing covered class I and class II loci at four-digit resolution. Typing coverage differed by locus: A, B, C, DRB1 and DQB1 were typed in about 620-630 donors, DQA1 in about 500, DPA1 in roughly 590, and DPB1 in around 440. Roughly five DR-DQ haplotypes were handled as single units for association and clustering, since linkage in the cohort was strong. Across 300 to 400 genotyped donors of the cohort, an average of approximately 220,000 unique TCR beta nucleotide sequences per donor were sequenced, and approximately 19% of those sequences were non-productive.

The library was made by the immunoSEQ multiplex PCR assay. For the multiplex PCR, a mixture combining 60 forward primers for TCR Vbeta segments and 13 reverse primers for TCR Jbeta segments was used. Amplification of the CDR3 region of rearranged TCR beta genes was performed with a multiplex PCR assay on genomic DNA. The amplified TCR beta libraries were sequenced on the Illumina HiSeq System as 87-base-pair reads. The authors' pipeline ran thus. In a later analysis, tens of millions of unique TCR beta chains were counted across the approximately 620 repertoires, and roughly 9.9 million of these chains were shared by at least two donors. A nearest-neighbor algorithm error-corrected the raw reads and collapsed the reads into unique sequences, merging closely related sequences to remove PCR and sequencing errors. Alignment of CDR3 sequences to IMGT reference sequences was used to assign V, D and J gene segments. For a sequence to be retained, at least a six-nucleotide match to both a V gene segment and a J gene segment was required. Rearrangements were called productive when the CDR3 lacked stop codons and stayed in frame with V and J; all others were non-productive. CDR3 was defined according to IMGT convention as the region running from the second conserved V-encoded cysteine to the conserved J-encoded phenylalanine. In an earlier analysis of 500 to 650 of the donors, sequences lacking an unambiguous match to a single V gene segment were excluded. An earlier analysis of a few hundred of the donors called V segments functional above 56.7% productive rearrangements and segregating when the between-donor standard deviation exceeded 5%. A statistical classification framework was built to diagnose cytomegalovirus status from the catalog of TCR beta chain sequences. V and J gene assignment, in a later analysis, came from comparing TCR nucleotide sequences with IMGT/GENE-DB human TR gene sequences. In a later analysis, CDR3 sequences and most-parsimonious VDJ recombination scenarios were assigned using the TCRdist pipeline. In a later analysis, each TCR beta chain was defined by its CDR3 amino acid sequence together with its V-gene family, and reads lacking a unique V-gene family were excluded. In a later analysis, fewer than 650 highly shared, low-generation-probability nucleotide sequences were removed to address suspected cross-contamination and a sequencing artifact. A later analysis calculated a clonal expansion index for each public chain from normalized within-repertoire ranks of inferred template counts. In a later analysis, generation probabilities were computed with a VDJ recombination model fitted to out-of-frame rearrangements, and the resulting probabilities were checked against IGoR. In a later analysis, TCR-TCR, TCR-HLA and TCR-CMV co-occurrence was scored with hypergeometric tests, and a repertoire-size bias correction was applied to TCR pairs. In a later analysis, false discovery rates were estimated by permuting HLA or CMV assignments 20 times. In a later analysis, co-occurring TCRs were grouped with DBSCAN, and TCRdist sequence similarity was added when clustering was performed within HLA-allele-positive subsets. Repertoires with fewer than 30,000 or more than 120,000 public chains were left out of co-occurrence clustering, as were several repertoires with anomalous nucleotide sharing. The clones in this table, taken by TCRdb from immuneACCESS, are in-frame only. Not every clone is retained; where verified, under half of the shortfall comes from an unresolved V gene, and the cause of the rest is unknown. Clone size and the V and J calls come from that table; the DNA yielded D and trimming. Across this sample there are roughly 180,000 clones, with approximately 9.5% seen only once. The ten most abundant clones make up roughly 1.3% of the sample.

From V the trimming removes 4 bases and from J it removes 5 bases, while the gene matches leave 1 base of the junction unaccounted for. The germline V gene gives CDR1 as SQVTM and CDR2 as ANQGSEA. There are 12 amino acids in the CDR3, from cysteine to phenylalanine inclusive. Just the 36-base CDR3 DNA is kept, in frame starting at base 1. What the research found in general, with its limitations: For the cohort, immune exposure information was limited to CMV serostatus. Only TCR beta chains were sequenced in this cohort, and the absence of alpha or paired-chain data limited detectable features. A group of highly shared sequence variants was considered likely to be a technical artifact of the sequencing pipeline. In a later genetic analysis, fewer N-insertions in productive TCRs were reported among donors in an Asian-associated ancestry cluster than the approximately 710-donor mean. Correlated functional status among segregating V segments might reflect linkage disequilibrium, but an unknown experimental factor could not be ruled out. According to a later analysis, TCR association rates differed among HLA loci, with DRB1 alleles showing the most associated TCRs and HLA-C alleles showing the fewest. V-gene and J-gene trimming of TCR beta chains was associated with a missense DCLRE1C variant in a later genetic analysis, and the association was replicated in an independent cohort. A later analysis associated some 17,000 TCR beta sequences with specific HLA alleles at a false discovery rate of 0.05. In an earlier analysis of some 550 of the donors, most TCR beta V segments were observed in productive rearrangements about 87% or about 30% of the time, broadly matching IMGT annotations. Sequencing depth was assumed to be roughly uniform across donors in the presence/absence analyses, though that assumption may not hold. Three of the identified cytomegalovirus-associated TCR beta chains were confirmed in vitro to be specific for cytomegalovirus antigens. Most TCR sequences were seen in very few donors, while some public TCRs were found in many individuals. A total of 164 TCR beta chains were listed by the study as associated with cytomegalovirus. Because some donors lacked HLA typing at each locus, the association tests relied only on the typed subset. In a later analysis, HLA-associated TCR beta chains were found to be more clonally expanded and to have lower generation probabilities than equally common non-associated chains. In a later analysis, most CMV-associated TCR beta chains were found to appear HLA-restricted, with HLA associations seemingly driven largely by CMV exposure. Some IMGT-functional V segments, including TRBV6-2 and TRBV6-3, could not be told apart with the 87-base-pair reads, so those segments were excluded. In both the original and validation cohorts, the classifier was reported to diagnose cytomegalovirus status with high specificity and sensitivity. A further reported finding was that TCR beta sequences accurately predicted the HLA-A and HLA-B alleles for most subjects in the first cohort. It was suggested by the authors that the approach could potentially be generalized to other disease states and immunological phenotypes. A later analysis reported that several top co-occurrence clusters appeared linked to parvovirus B19, influenza, CMV and Epstein-Barr virus. Because counts were too low, seventeen rarely observed V segments, including chromosome 9 orphons, were excluded from the earlier analysis of some 590 of the donors. When HLA alleles, especially DR and DQ, strongly co-occurred, attributing TCR associations to individual alleles was difficult.

On this clone: Its target antigen remains unknown. No base quality values were provided; no much bigger clone lies one nucleotide off.

The cohort was made up of approximately 670 healthy bone marrow donors. All cohort members were sampled while nominally healthy, although unrecorded immune exposures were likely present. The donor tested CMV seropositive, placing the donor among the 289 seropositive members of the cohort. A peripheral blood sample was collected from each donor, and TCR beta sequencing was performed on peripheral blood mononuclear cells. The Qiagen DNeasy Blood Extraction Kit was used to extract genomic DNA from the blood cell samples. The specimen sequenced was PBMCs. The rearrangement joined TRBV29-1 to TRBJ1-2, with 10 junctional bases fitting TRBD1. This clonotype was obtained from a woman aged 30 to 39 in good health and CMV-seropositive. Here the CDR3 is given as CSVGTGGYGYTF. The sequence in DNA is TGCAGCGTTGGGACAGGGGGATATGGCTACACCTTC.